Below, one T cell receptor beta chain is given with its context. The junction and the germline gene differ at one end; a read error may be behind it. The sample belongs to a study of identical twins. TCRdb reprocessed the 5' RACE reads with MiXCR, giving one entry per CDR3 protein. The table includes 460,000 or so distinct CDR3 sequences, around 14% detected once. Germline loops: CDR1 SGHTA, CDR2 FQGNSA. This CDR3 has 19 amino acids. This sample was shared with a second study, whose subject was yellow fever vaccine responses in identical twins.

The V gene is TRBV7-2, the J gene TRBJ2-1; 8 bases are shared with TRBD2. Sequencing was performed on CD4+ T cells sorted from blood. The source of this sequence is a young woman in good health. CDR3 bases: TGTGCCAGCAGCTTAGCAACTGTTGATGCGGGAGGAGGCTACTATGAGCAGTTCTTC. This sequence encodes CASSLATVDAGGGYYEQFF. Supplemented by reference TRBV7-2 and TRBJ2-1, the full variable domain reads GAGVSQSPSNKVTEKGKDVELRCDPISGHTALYWYRQSLGQGLEFLIYFQGNSAPDKSGLPSDRFSAERTGGSVSTLTIQRTQQEDSAVYLCASSLATVDAGGGYYEQFFGPGTRLTVL.